A single sample gave rise to the 20 T cell receptor beta chains below, sequenced in a study of blood T cell repertoires in COVID-19. The repertoire was sequenced with immunoSEQ multiplex PCR; TCRdb's copy has only in-frame clones and lacks some. The sample carries 55,000 or so clones, around 77% recorded once. The specimen sequenced was peripheral blood. The receptors stem from a man between 60 and 70 years old with acute or convalescent COVID-19.

The chain recombines TRBV30 with TRBJ1-1; weak D call: TRBD1 (6 bases). V gave up 2 bases and J gave up 10 bases, with 17 bases separating them. This CDR3 contains 13 residues. The germline CDR1 and CDR2 sequences are GTSNPN and SVGIG (reference sequence). The CDR3 DNA reads TGTGCCTGGAGTTCAACTCTCGGGGGGCGAGCTTTCTTT. It translates to CAWSSTLGGRAFF.

This clone is labeled as medium-sized (0.01 to 0.1%). This chain links TRBV7-9 with TRBJ1-3, with no clear D. The CDR3 has 15 amino acids. Germline-derived CDR1 and CDR2 are SEHNR and FQNEAQ (reference sequence). The V and J ends lost 5 bases and 0 bases respectively, with 11 bases between them. The DNA of the CDR3 is TGTGCCAGCAGCCGCGACAAGAGCTCTGGAAACACCATATATTTT. This sequence encodes CASSRDKSSGNTIYF.

This clone has more than one count but fewer than ten. The chain carries TRBV5-1 and TRBJ2-3; tentative D call: TRBD1 (5 bases). The germline V and J ends were trimmed by 2 bases and 6 bases, with 10 bases remaining between them. Germline V gives CDR1 SGHRS, CDR2 YFSETQ. There are 13 residues in the CDR3. CDR3 in amino acids: CASSFWGRDTQYF. The CDR3 nucleotides are TGCGCCAGCAGCTTCTGGGGCCGGGATACGCAGTATTTT.

The J gene is TRBJ2-7, the V gene TRBV5-6; 7 bases map to TRBD2. Losses at the gene ends were 3 bases for V and 0 bases for J; bases not matched to a gene: 3. Germline V gene lookup returns CDR1 SGHDT and CDR2 YYEEEE. The CDR3 covers 14 residues. The CDR3 DNA is TGTGCCAGCAGCTCGCAGCGGGGCTCCTACGAGCAGTACTTC. It yields the protein CASSSQRGSYEQYF.

The chain links TRBV21-1 to TRBJ2-2; TRBD2, the D gene given by the table, was not confirmed from the DNA. TRBV21-1 is classified as a pseudogene. This CDR3 spans 18 amino acids. The CDR3 coding sequence is TGTGCCAGCAGCAAAGTTGTTGTCGGGGAGAAGGACACCGGGGAGCTGTTTTTT. Encoded protein: CASSKVVVGEKDTGELFF.

The V and J genes are TRBV24-1 and TRBJ2-5; no reliable D call. The V and J ends lost 9 bases and 7 bases respectively, with 14 bases between them. Germline-derived CDR1 and CDR2 are KGHDR and SFDVKD. This CDR3 comprises 12 residues. The CDR3 region is CATGTDFGTQYF. DNA of the CDR3: TGTGCCACCGGAACCGACTTCGGGACCCAGTACTTC.

This clone has a handful of counts. The chain employs TRBV27 and TRBJ1-5, with 7 bases that match TRBD1. CDR1 is MNHEY and CDR2 is SMNVEV in the germline V gene (reference sequence). CDR3 length equals 14 residues. The V gene end was trimmed by 5 bases and the J gene end by 7 bases; junction bases not matched to a gene: 8. The CDR3 here is CASSGGQSGQPQHF. The CDR3 bases are TGTGCCAGCAGTGGGGGACAGTCGGGCCAGCCCCAGCATTTT.

This chain links TRBV18 with TRBJ1-4; TRBD1 matches 7 bases. CDR3 length: 15 amino acids. V gave up 6 bases and J gave up 3 bases; unmatched junction bases: 7. Germline V gives CDR1 KGHSH, CDR2 LQKENI. The CDR3 coding sequence is TGTGCCAGCTCCTACGGACAGGCCGCTAATGAAAAACTGTTTTTT. This sequence encodes CASSYGQAANEKLFF.

The chain links TRBV30 to TRBJ2-5, with 11 bases fitting TRBD2. V shed 2 bases, J shed 5 bases, and the junction held 7 bases outside the gene matches. This CDR3 is built from 15 residues. CDR1 is GTSNPN and CDR2 is SVGIG in the germline V gene (reference sequence). CDR3 nucleotide sequence: TGTGCCTGGAGTTTTAGCGGGGGGGATGGGGAGACCCAGTACTTC. Its translation is CAWSFSGGDGETQYF.

V and J are TRBV25-1 and TRBJ2-5; 8 bases map to TRBD2. This CDR3 has 14 amino acids. In germline, CDR1 is MGHDK, CDR2 SYGVNS. V lost 5 bases and J lost 10; bases outside the gene matches: 12. This CDR3 reads CASSPAGGGKVQYF. The CDR3 nucleotides are TGTGCCAGCAGTCCCGCGGGGGGCGGAAAGGTCCAGTACTTC.

This clone was seen a few times. Additional DNA sequences in this sample encode the identical CDR3. The J gene is TRBJ1-3, the V gene TRBV7-2; D perhaps matches TRBD1 (5 bases). Per germline, CDR1 SGHTA and CDR2 FQGNSA. The CDR3 has 14 amino acids. V lost 4 bases, J lost 1 base, and 8 bases lay in between. The CDR3 protein is CASSYDSSGNTIYF. Written as DNA, the CDR3 is TGTGCCAGCAGCTACGACAGTTCTGGAAACACCATATATTTT.

This chain uses TRBV27 with TRBJ1-5, with D unresolved. Between the trimmed V and J ends, which lost 1 base and 2 bases, there was a span of 15 bases. The CDR3 loop spans 17 amino acids. Germline V lookup: CDR1 MNHEY, CDR2 SMNVEV (reference sequence). The CDR3 region has the DNA TGTGCCAGCAGTTTATTGTTTCGGGGTCGCGGCAATCAGCCCCAGCATTTT. This translates into CASSLLFRGRGNQPQHF.

This clone was counted between two and nine times. This chain's CDR3 is CASSLWSNTEAFF. Here the CDR3 DNA reads TGTGCCAGCAGCTTGTGGAGTAACACTGAAGCTTTCTTT. The V gene is TRBV5-6, the J gene TRBJ1-1; D is ambiguous. The germline gives CDR1 SGHDT, CDR2 YYEEEE. The V and J ends lost 1 base and 2 bases respectively, with 6 bases between them. The CDR3 length is 13 residues.

V usage is TRBV24-1 and J usage is TRBJ1-4; 10 nucleotides align to TRBD1. This CDR3 is 16 amino acids long. CDR1 is KGHDR, CDR2 SFDVKD, per germline. After removal of 7 bases from V and 4 bases from J, the junction contained 8 bases not matched to a gene. This chain's CDR3 is CATSPGQGVFNEKLFF. The CDR3 DNA sequence: TGTGCCACCAGCCCCGGACAGGGGGTATTTAATGAAAAACTGTTTTTT.

This clone turned up a few times. This chain links TRBV5-6 with TRBJ1-2; no reliable D call. V lost 3 bases and J lost 7, with 13 bases in between. CDR1 SGHDT and CDR2 YYEEEE come from the germline V gene. This CDR3 has 13 residues. DNA of the CDR3: TGTGCCAGCAGCTCCATTCTAGAAGCTGGCTACACCTTC. It yields the protein CASSSILEAGYTF. The complete variable domain, with remaining parts taken from reference TRBV5-6 and TRBJ1-2, reads DAGVTQSPTHLIKTRGQQVTLRCSPKSGHDTVSWYQQALGQGPQFIFQYYEEEERQRGNFPDRFSGHQFPNYSSELNVNALLLGDSALYLCASSSILEAGYTFGSGTRLTVV.

This rearrangement joins TRBV6-6 to TRBJ1-2; 7 positions match TRBD1. CDR1 and CDR2 (germline): MNHNY, SVGAGI (reference sequence). CDR3 size: 17 residues. With V trimmed by 6 bases and J by 4 bases, 17 bases remained unmatched. Here the CDR3 reads CASSRISTKTGSYGYTF. The CDR3, as DNA: TGTGCCAGCAGCCGAATCTCAACTAAGACAGGGAGCTATGGCTACACCTTC.

V usage is TRBV19 and J usage is TRBJ1-6; weak D call: TRBD1 (5 bases). Germline V gene sequence: CDR1 LNHDA, CDR2 SQIVND (reference sequence). The V end was cut by 10 bases, the J end by 7 bases, with 17 bases between. The CDR3 totals 14 residues. CDR3 DNA: TGTGCCACCACCAACGGCAGGGCGAATTCACCCCTCCACTTT. It codes for CATTNGRANSPLHF.

J is TRBJ2-7 and V is TRBV4-1, with a weak D call TRBD2 (5 bases). Germline V lookup: CDR1 MGHRA, CDR2 YSYEKL. V lost 1 base, J lost 3 bases, and 13 bases lay in between. There are 15 residues in the CDR3. The CDR3 spells CASSQVGGFFYEQYF. As DNA, the CDR3 is TGCGCCAGCAGCCAAGTGGGCGGGTTCTTCTACGAGCAGTACTTC.

The rearrangement uses TRBV5-1 and TRBJ1-2; TRBD1 might be the D (5 bases). Looked up from germline, CDR1 is SGHRS and CDR2 is YFSETQ. The CDR3 contains 13 residues. V shed 5 bases and J shed 1 base, with 9 bases lying between them. The CDR3 here is CASRMDINYGYTF. Written as DNA, the CDR3 is TGCGCCAGCAGAATGGACATTAACTATGGCTACACCTTC.

V gene TRBV9 combines with J gene TRBJ1-2; D is unclear. V was clipped by 0 bases and J by 1 base, with 7 bases between them. Germline CDR1 is SGDLS and CDR2 is YYNGEE. This CDR3 spans 14 amino acids. CDR3 sequence reads: CASSVERGNYGYTF. For the CDR3, the DNA is TGTGCCAGCAGCGTAGAACGGGGTAACTATGGCTACACCTTC.